A selection of T cell receptor beta chains follows, all from one sample in a study of blood T cells in healthy people across ages. Via MiXCR, TCRdb re-called the 5' RACE reads, giving one row per CDR3 protein. Of some 1.5 million distinct CDR3 sequences in the sample, approximately 30% are singletons; the top ten hold roughly 8%. Sequenced material: blood. These receptors came from a woman in her 30s in good health. Each CDR3 is given with its conserved first and last residue. Fields, in order: J gene, V gene, clone size, D gene, CDR3 protein, CDR3 DNA. D genes are given only for firm matches. Size is stated for part of the rows, as once, few or many counts, or as a class when the clone is expanded.

TRBJ1-5,TRBV6-5,NA,NA,CASRPTKTASNQPQHF,TGTGCCAGCAGACCTACAAAGACCGCGAGCAATCAGCCCCAGCATTTT
TRBJ1-4,TRBV24-1,NA,TRBD1,CATDREGQNEKLFF,TGTGCCACCGACAGGGAGGGGCAGAATGAAAAACTGTTTTTT
TRBJ2-7,TRBV27,many,TRBD2,CASSSPGGGYEQYF,TGTGCCAGCAGTTCCCCCGGGGGGGGTTACGAGCAGTACTTC
TRBJ2-7,TRBV4-3,many,NA,CASSQGIQGTYEQYF,TGCGCCAGCAGCCAAGGAATCCAGGGGACCTACGAGCAGTACTTC
TRBJ1-2,TRBV11-2,NA,TRBD1,CASSAHTGTGVGYTF,TGTGCCAGCAGCGCGCATACCGGGACAGGGGTAGGCTACACCTTC
TRBJ2-7,TRBV2,NA,TRBD1,CASKGTGTTYEQYF,TGTGCCAGCAAGGGGACAGGGACTACATACGAGCAGTACTTC
TRBJ1-1,TRBV10-3,once,NA,CAISRTENTEAIF,TGTGCCATCAGCCGGACAGAGAACACTGAAGCTATCTTT
TRBJ2-4,TRBV4-3,few,NA,CASSQAMDSVKYRFGKNIQYF,TGCGCCAGCAGCCAAGCGATGGACAGCGTGAAGTACCGCTTTGGCAAAAACATTCAGTACTTC
TRBJ2-1,TRBV10-2,once,NA,CASRKDPYNEQFF,TGCGCCAGCAGGAAAGACCCCTACAATGAGCAGTTCTTC
TRBJ1-6,TRBV20-1,NA,NA,CSARDLAEKPLHF,TGCAGTGCTAGAGATCTGGCAGAGAAGCCCCTCCACTTT
TRBJ2-7,TRBV9,once,TRBD1,CASSVAGTGGAYEQYF,TGTGCCAGCAGCGTAGCCGGGACAGGGGGAGCTTACGAGCAGTACTTC
TRBJ1-1,TRBV6-5,NA,NA,CASSYTSIGGNTEAFF,TGTGCCAGCAGTTACACGTCAATAGGGGGAAACACTGAAGCTTTCTTT
TRBJ2-2,TRBV20-1,NA,NA,CSALHGGSNTGELFF,TGCAGTGCCCTCCATGGAGGCTCGAACACCGGGGAGCTGTTTTTT
TRBJ1-1,TRBV4-1,NA,NA,CASSRERNTEAFF,TGCGCCAGCAGCCGGGAACGGAACACTGAAGCTTTCTTT
TRBJ2-7,TRBV12-5,many,NA,CASGLTDNYEQYF,TGTGCTAGTGGTTTGACCGACAACTACGAGCAGTACTTC
TRBJ2-5,TRBV12-3/TRBV12-4,many,NA,CASKVGRRGRPYF,TGTGCCAGCAAGGTCGGCAGGAGGGGGAGACCGTACTTC
TRBJ2-3,TRBV5-1,NA,NA,CASSLLAIPGGDTQYF,TGCGCCAGCAGCTTGCTAGCGATCCCGGGCGGAGATACGCAGTATTTT
TRBJ1-2,TRBV9,NA,NA,CASRDSQNYGYTF,TGTGCCAGCAGAGACAGTCAAAACTATGGCTACACCTTC
TRBJ2-6,TRBV6-1,NA,NA,CASSAWAGLSGANVLTF,TGTGCCAGCAGCGCCTGGGCGGGCCTCTCTGGGGCCAACGTCCTGACTTTC
TRBJ1-4,TRBV12-3/TRBV12-4,NA,NA,CASSLSQGPSTNEKLFF,TGTGCCAGCAGTTTATCGCAGGGTCCCTCAACTAATGAAAAACTGTTTTTT
TRBJ1-6,TRBV12-3/TRBV12-4,few,NA,CASSFRGRGSSPLHF,TGTGCCAGCAGTTTCCGGGGCAGGGGATCTTCACCCCTCCACTTT
TRBJ1-5,TRBV4-1,many,TRBD1,CASSQTGTANQPQHF,TGCGCCAGCAGCCAGACCGGGACAGCAAATCAGCCCCAGCATTTT
TRBJ2-1,TRBV3-1,NA,NA,CASNLRDTYNEQFF,TGTGCCAGCAACCTTCGGGACACGTACAATGAGCAGTTCTTC
TRBJ2-7,TRBV11-2,few,NA,CASSLGRSPYEQYF,TGTGCCAGCAGCTTGGGGAGATCTCCCTACGAGCAGTACTTC
TRBJ2-7,TRBV15,once,NA,CATSSTDSRRAQYF,TGTGCCACCAGCAGTACGGACAGCCGCCGGGCCCAGTACTTC
TRBJ1-2,TRBV5-1,many,TRBD1,CASSLDRVDGYTF,TGCGCCAGCAGCTTAGACAGGGTGGATGGCTACACCTTC
TRBJ1-2,TRBV7-9,few,NA,CASRVGTNYGYTF,TGTGCCAGCAGGGTGGGCACAAACTATGGCTACACCTTC
TRBJ1-1,TRBV2,NA,NA,CASSEARQAEAFF,TGTGCCAGCAGTGAAGCCCGACAGGCTGAAGCTTTCTTT
TRBJ2-3,TRBV3-1,NA,NA,CASSQPIAGTSTDTQYF,TGTGCCAGCAGCCAACCAATAGCCGGGACCAGCACAGATACGCAGTATTTT
TRBJ2-7,TRBV12-3/TRBV12-4,NA,TRBD1,CASRPGQPGYEQYF,TGTGCCAGCAGGCCGGGACAGCCCGGCTACGAGCAGTACTTC
TRBJ2-1,TRBV20-1,NA,TRBD2,CSARDPTSGNAEQFF,TGCAGTGCTAGAGATCCCACTAGCGGGAATGCTGAGCAGTTCTTC
TRBJ2-7,TRBV15,few,TRBD1,CATSSPAGTGISYEQYF,TGTGCCACCAGCAGCCCTGCGGGGACAGGGATCTCCTACGAGCAGTACTTC
TRBJ1-2,TRBV18,few,NA,CASSATSGDGYTF,TGTGCCAGCTCAGCAACATCAGGGGATGGCTACACCTTC
TRBJ2-3,TRBV9,few,NA,CASSVKGGQVGDRQYF,TGTGCCAGCAGCGTAAAAGGGGGGCAGGTTGGGGACCGGCAGTATTTT
TRBJ2-7,TRBV29-1,few,TRBD1,CSVERWGQGVYEQYF,TGCAGCGTTGAAAGATGGGGACAGGGGGTCTACGAGCAGTACTTC
TRBJ1-2,TRBV30,few,TRBD1,CAWTPGDRLYGYTF,TGTGCCTGGACCCCCGGGGACAGGCTCTATGGCTACACCTTC
TRBJ2-4,TRBV20-1,few,NA,CSAPAAGKNIQYF,TGCAGTGCTCCAGCAGCGGGCAAAAACATTCAGTACTTC
TRBJ1-2,TRBV29-1,many,NA,CSVGQLYGYTF,TGCAGCGTTGGACAGCTCTATGGCTACACCTTC
TRBJ2-4,TRBV14,many,NA,CASSQVSRTIQYF,TGTGCCAGCAGCCAAGTGAGTCGCACCATTCAGTACTTC
TRBJ2-3,TRBV6-1,NA,TRBD2,CASRSPRLAGGEDTQYF,TGTGCCAGCAGAAGTCCTCGACTAGCGGGTGGTGAAGATACGCAGTATTTT
TRBJ2-1,TRBV4-1,many,TRBD2,CASSPWRGGPFNEQFF,TGCGCCAGCAGCCCTTGGCGGGGGGGCCCTTTCAATGAGCAGTTCTTC
TRBJ2-1,TRBV29-1,NA,TRBD2,CSAGRRGDYNEQFF,TGCAGCGCTGGGCGTCGGGGGGATTACAATGAGCAGTTCTTC
TRBJ2-5,TRBV7-9,NA,NA,CASSLVVGRQTQYF,TGTGCCAGCAGCTTAGTGGTGGGGCGGCAGACCCAGTACTTC
TRBJ2-2,TRBV11-2,NA,TRBD2,CASSLSLLAGEATGELFF,TGTGCCAGCAGCCTATCCCTACTAGCGGGAGAGGCCACCGGGGAGCTGTTTTTT
TRBJ2-5,TRBV7-9,many,NA,CASSLAVETQYF,TGTGCCAGCAGCTTAGCCGTTGAGACCCAGTACTTC
TRBJ2-1,TRBV7-2,many,TRBD2,CASSRIAGGYNEQFF,TGTGCCAGCAGCCGCATAGCGGGGGGGTACAATGAGCAGTTCTTC
TRBJ2-4,TRBV7-2,NA,NA,CASSFVAGHLYGNIQYF,TGTGCCAGCAGCTTCGTGGCGGGGCACTTGTACGGCAACATTCAGTACTTC
TRBJ2-7,TRBV7-7,many,NA,CASSLGGALNEQYF,TGTGCCAGCAGCTTAGGGGGGGCTCTCAACGAGCAGTACTTC